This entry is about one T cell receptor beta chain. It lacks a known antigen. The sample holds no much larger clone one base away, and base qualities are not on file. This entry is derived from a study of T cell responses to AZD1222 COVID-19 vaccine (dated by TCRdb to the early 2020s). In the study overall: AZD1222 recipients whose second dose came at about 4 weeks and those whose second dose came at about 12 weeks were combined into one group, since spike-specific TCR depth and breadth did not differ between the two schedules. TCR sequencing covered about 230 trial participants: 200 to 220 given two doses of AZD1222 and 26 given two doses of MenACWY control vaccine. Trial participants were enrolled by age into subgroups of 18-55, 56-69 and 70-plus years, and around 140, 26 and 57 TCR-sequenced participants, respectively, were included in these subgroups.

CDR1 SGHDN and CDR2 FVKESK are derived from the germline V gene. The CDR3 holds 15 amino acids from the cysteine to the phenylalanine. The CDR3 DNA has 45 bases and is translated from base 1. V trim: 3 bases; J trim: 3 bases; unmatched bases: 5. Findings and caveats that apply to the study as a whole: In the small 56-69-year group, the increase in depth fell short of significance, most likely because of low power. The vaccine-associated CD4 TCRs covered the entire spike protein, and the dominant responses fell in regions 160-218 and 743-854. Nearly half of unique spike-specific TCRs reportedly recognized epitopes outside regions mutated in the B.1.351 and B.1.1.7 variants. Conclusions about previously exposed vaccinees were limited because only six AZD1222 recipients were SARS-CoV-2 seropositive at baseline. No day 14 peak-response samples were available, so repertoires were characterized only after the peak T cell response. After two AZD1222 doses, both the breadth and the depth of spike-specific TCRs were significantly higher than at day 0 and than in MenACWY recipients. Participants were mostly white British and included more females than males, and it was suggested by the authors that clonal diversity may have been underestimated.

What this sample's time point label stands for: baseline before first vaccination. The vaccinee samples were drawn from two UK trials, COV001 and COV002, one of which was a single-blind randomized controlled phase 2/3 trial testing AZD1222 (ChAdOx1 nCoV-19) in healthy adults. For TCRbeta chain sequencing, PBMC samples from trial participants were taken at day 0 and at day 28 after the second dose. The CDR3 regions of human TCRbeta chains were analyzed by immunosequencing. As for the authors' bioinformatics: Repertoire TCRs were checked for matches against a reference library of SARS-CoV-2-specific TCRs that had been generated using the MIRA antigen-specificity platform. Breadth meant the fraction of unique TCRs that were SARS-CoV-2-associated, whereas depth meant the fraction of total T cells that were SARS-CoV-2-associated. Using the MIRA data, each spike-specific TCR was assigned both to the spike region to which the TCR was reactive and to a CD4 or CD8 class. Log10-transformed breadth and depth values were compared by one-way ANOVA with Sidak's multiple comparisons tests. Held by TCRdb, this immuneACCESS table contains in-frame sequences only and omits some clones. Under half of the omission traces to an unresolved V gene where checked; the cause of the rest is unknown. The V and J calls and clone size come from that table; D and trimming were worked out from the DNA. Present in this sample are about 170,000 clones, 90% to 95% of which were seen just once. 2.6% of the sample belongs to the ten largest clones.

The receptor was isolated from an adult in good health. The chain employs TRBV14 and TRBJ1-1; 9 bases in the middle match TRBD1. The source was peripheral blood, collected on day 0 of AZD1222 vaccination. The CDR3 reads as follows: CASSQRTGEHTEAFF. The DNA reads TGTGCCAGCAGCCAGAGGACAGGGGAACACACTGAAGCTTTCTTT.